The 25 T cell receptor beta chains reported below all come from one sample, sequenced in a study of T cell repertoires in aging, cancer and after chemotherapy. TCR beta rearrangements were amplified from peripheral blood genomic DNA. Multiplex touch-down PCR with TRB-A/B primers amplified rearranged V-D-J TRB sequences. Via MiXCR, TCRdb re-called the multiplex PCR reads, giving one row per CDR3 protein. The sample gives about 4,400 distinct CDR3 sequences, 35% to 50% of which show up once; roughly 3.7% is in the top ten. Material: blood. These receptors were obtained from a human donor with a blood cancer.

This sequence joins TRBV6-1 and TRBJ2-5; tentative D call: TRBD1 (6 bases). The germline V gene has CDR1 MNHNS and CDR2 SASEGT. The CDR3 loop spans 13 amino acids. V was shortened by 5 bases and J by 3 bases, with 10 bases between the two germline ends. In nucleotides, the CDR3 is TGTGCCAGCAGTAGACGACAGGAAGAGACCCAGTACTTC. Translation: CASSRRQEETQYF.

This clonotype was picked up a small number of times. The chain is built from TRBV10-3 and TRBJ2-3, with 11 positions matching TRBD2. This CDR3 spans 14 amino acids. J was trimmed by 5 bases and V by 2 bases; bases with no gene match: 0. Germline values: CDR1 ENHRY, CDR2 SYGVKD. The chain's CDR3 is CAISEGLAGDTQYF. The CDR3 DNA reads as TGTGCCATCAGTGAGGGACTAGCGGGAGATACGCAGTATTTT.

The V gene is TRBV5-1, the J gene TRBJ2-2, with 9 bases lining up with TRBD1. Per the germline V gene, CDR1 is SGHRS and CDR2 is YFSETQ. V lost 5 bases and J lost 6; bases outside the gene matches: 5. The CDR3 runs 14 residues. Written as DNA, the CDR3 is TGCGCCAGCAGTTTGACAGGGGGGGCCGGGGAGCTGTTTTTT. It codes for CASSLTGGAGELFF.

The chain uses TRBV5-1 and TRBJ1-2, with D tentatively TRBD1 (5 bases). Germline V CDR1 and CDR2: SGHRS, YFSETQ. This CDR3 region has 14 residues. The V end lost 2 bases, the J end lost 8 bases, and 16 bases lay between the germline ends. The CDR3 DNA is TGCGCCAGCAGCTTAACTGCCGGGACGAAGGGCTACACCTTC. This codes for CASSLTAGTKGYTF. Complete variable domain (other parts from reference TRBV5-1 and TRBJ1-2): KAGVTQTPRYLIKTRGQQVTLSCSPISGHRSVSWYQQTPGQGLQFLFEYFSETQRNKGNFPGRFSGRQFSNSRSEMNVSTLELGDSALYLCASSLTAGTKGYTFGSGTRLTVV.

V gene TRBV12-3 or TRBV12-4 combines with J gene TRBJ2-3; D is undetermined. This CDR3 region has 13 residues. Trimming took 6 bases from V and 2 from J, leaving 9 bases between them. Here the CDR3 reads CASSLKITDTQYF. The CDR3 DNA follows: TGTGCCAGCAGCCTCAAGATCACAGATACGCAGTATTTT.

This clonotype was recorded a few times. The rearrangement joins TRBV7-9 to TRBJ1-4; D is ambiguous. The CDR3 has 11 residues. V was shortened by 3 bases and J by 8 bases, with 4 bases between the two germline ends. Germline CDR1 is SEHNR and CDR2 is FQNEAQ (reference sequence). CDR3 in DNA: TGTGCCAGCAGCTTGACAGAAAAACTGTTTTTT. This encodes CASSLTEKLFF.

The rearrangement uses TRBV6-4 and TRBJ2-7, with TRBD2 identical over 11 bases. CDR1 is MRHNA, CDR2 SNTAGT, per germline. This CDR3 has 13 residues. The V gene end was trimmed by 6 bases and the J gene end by 5 bases; junction bases not matched to a gene: 3. The CDR3 DNA is TGTGCCAGCAGCGGACTAGCGGGCCACGAGCAGTACTTC. Its translation is CASSGLAGHEQYF.

With respect to this clonotype: At one boundary the junction diverges from the germline segment, which might be a read error. This sequence joins TRBV5-5 and TRBJ1-1; no definite D call. CDR3 length: 14 residues. Germline lookup yields CDR1 SGHKS and CDR2 YYEKEE (reference sequence). The CDR3 is CASSLAPANTEAFF. DNA for the CDR3: TGCGCCAGCAGCTTGGCCCCGGCGAACACTGAAGCTTTCTTT.

This clonotype was seen once. This chain joins TRBV5-1 and TRBJ1-4, with D unclear. V was trimmed by 0 bases and J by 5 bases, leaving 8 bases between them. CDR3 size: 14 residues. CDR1 and CDR2 from the germline V gene are SGHRS and YFSETQ. CDR3 region: CASSLVAANEKLFF. CDR3 DNA sequence: TGCGCCAGCAGCTTGGTGGCAGCAAATGAAAAACTGTTTTTT.

In its sample, this clonotype was seen a few times. The chain is built from TRBV18 and TRBJ2-5; possible D gene TRBD2, 5 bases. The germline gives CDR1 KGHSH, CDR2 LQKENI. Trimming shortened V by 3 bases and J by 2 bases, and 7 bases separated the two germline ends. The CDR3 has 13 amino acids. CDR3 bases: TGTGCCAGCTCACCTGGGAGACAAGAGACCCAGTACTTC. Its translation is CASSPGRQETQYF.

The J gene is TRBJ2-6, the V gene TRBV5-6, with D perhaps TRBD2 (5 bases). Trimming stripped 2 bases from V and 1 base from J, with 10 bases between. This CDR3 is 16 amino acids long. CDR1 and CDR2 from the germline V gene are SGHDT and YYEEEE. The CDR3 coding sequence is TGTGCCAGCAGCTTTATAGGGAGTTCTGGGGCCAACGTCCTGACTTTC. Its protein is CASSFIGSSGANVLTF.

The chain couples TRBV20-1 to TRBJ2-3; TRBD2 matches 12 bases. Unmatched junction bases numbered 9, after V lost 3 bases and J lost 5 bases. The CDR3 loop spans 16 amino acids. Germline assignment: CDR1 DFQATT and CDR2 SNEGSKA (reference sequence). The CDR3 loop reads CSARASGRAFVDTQYF. For the CDR3, the DNA is TGCAGTGCTAGGGCTAGCGGGAGGGCCTTTGTAGATACGCAGTATTTT.

Relative to its sample, this clonotype is large (0.1 to 1%). The CDR3 sequence: CSVEDRTSGRTDTQYF. The CDR3 nucleotides read TGCAGCGTTGAAGATCGAACCAGCGGGAGGACAGATACGCAGTATTTT. The chain links TRBV29-1 to TRBJ2-3; the match to TRBD2 covers 9 bases. This CDR3 is 16 amino acids long. Germline CDR1 SQVTM, CDR2 ANQGSEA. Trimming removed 0 bases from V and 3 bases from J; junction bases left unmatched: 7.

This clonotype has a handful of counts. V gene TRBV7-9 combines with J gene TRBJ2-7, with 10 positions matching TRBD1. The trim removed 6 bases at V and 4 bases at J, leaving 15 bases unmatched. This CDR3 region has 17 residues. CDR1 and CDR2 (germline): SEHNR, FQNEAQ (reference sequence). The CDR3 coding sequence is TGTGCCAGCAGTTTCTTAGACCCCGGGACAGGGGTATACGAGCAGTACTTC. This encodes CASSFLDPGTGVYEQYF.

This clonotype was counted only a few times. This chain joins TRBV19 and TRBJ1-1; D gene ambiguous. Germline V CDR1 and CDR2: LNHDA, SQIVND (reference sequence). The CDR3 sequence is 15 residues long. V lost 4 bases and J 0 bases, leaving 12 bases between the germline ends. CDR3 DNA sequence: TGTGCCAGTAGTACACACAGTCGCATGAACACTGAAGCTTTCTTT. It is translated as CASSTHSRMNTEAFF.

The CDR3 region is CASSGTGTRANEQFF. The DNA for the CDR3 is TGCGCCAGCAGCGGCACCGGGACTAGAGCTAATGAGCAGTTCTTC. The chain combines TRBV5-1 with TRBJ2-1; 8 nucleotides agree with TRBD2. The V gene end was trimmed by 4 bases and the J gene end by 7 bases; junction bases not matched to a gene: 10. The germline V gene has CDR1 SGHRS and CDR2 YFSETQ. The CDR3 loop spans 15 amino acids.

The V gene is TRBV7-2, the J gene TRBJ2-1, with 7 bases identical to TRBD1. J lost 1 base, V lost 5 bases, and 8 bases had no gene match. The CDR3 extends over 16 amino acids. The germline CDR1 and CDR2 sequences are SGHTA and FQGNSA. CDR3 in DNA: TGTGCCAGCAGCCCTACACCGGGACAGTCCTACAATGAGCAGTTCTTC. Its protein is CASSPTPGQSYNEQFF.

The chain employs TRBV12-3 or TRBV12-4 and TRBJ1-1; perhaps TRBD1 as D (6 bases). The CDR3 runs to 14 residues. V lost 5 bases and J lost 1, with 11 bases in between. In DNA, the CDR3 is TGTGCCAGCAGTCCAGGGGCCGCGAACACTGAAGCTTTCTTT. This codes for CASSPGAANTEAFF.

Worth noting for this clonotype: A much larger clone is a single base away; this may be a read error. V is TRBV15 and J is TRBJ2-5; 12 positions match TRBD2. The CDR3 spans 15 residues. Germline assignment: CDR1 LNHNV and CDR2 YYDKDF (reference sequence). The ends lost 2 bases at V and 5 bases at J; junction bases unmatched: 3. As DNA, the CDR3 is TGTGCCACCAGCAGACGGACTAGCGGGAAGGAGACCCAGTACTTC. Translating gives CATSRRTSGKETQYF.

This clonotype is classed as medium-sized. The V gene is TRBV19, the J gene TRBJ1-2; D perhaps matches TRBD1 (5 bases). Germline V lookup: CDR1 LNHDA, CDR2 SQIVND (reference sequence). This CDR3 has 14 amino acids. Between the trimmed V and J ends, which lost 0 bases and 3 bases, there was a span of 8 bases. In DNA, the CDR3 is TGTGCCAGTAGTATAGATGGGACGTACTATGGCTACACCTTC. Translation: CASSIDGTYYGYTF. Full variable domain (rest looked up from reference TRBV19 and TRBJ1-2): DGGITQSPKYLFRKEGQNVTLSCEQNLNHDAMYWYRQDPGQGLRLIYYSQIVNDFQKGDIAEGYSVSREKKESFPLTVTSAQKNPTAFYLCASSIDGTYYGYTFGSGTRLTVV.

This clonotype turned up a few times. The V gene is TRBV19, the J gene TRBJ2-7; the D gene is possibly TRBD2 (6 bases). Trimming stripped 3 bases from V and 2 bases from J, with 14 bases between. The CDR3 runs to 15 residues. Germline lookup yields CDR1 LNHDA and CDR2 SQIVND (reference sequence). The CDR3 reads CASSMGRELTYEQYF. The CDR3, as DNA: TGTGCCAGTAGTATGGGACGGGAGCTAACCTACGAGCAGTACTTC.

This clonotype was seen more than once but under ten times. The rearrangement uses TRBV28 and TRBJ1-4; 9 bases agree with TRBD1. After removal of 5 bases from V and 8 bases from J, the junction contained 9 bases not matched to a gene. Germline-derived CDR1 and CDR2 are MDHEN and SYDVKM. The CDR3 consists of 15 residues. CDR3 sequence (DNA): TGTGCCAGCAGTGGGGGGGACAGGGAGGTGGAAAAACTGTTTTTT. Translation: CASSGGDREVEKLFF.

This clonotype was counted between two and nine times. This chain links TRBV6-6 with TRBJ1-2; 8 positions agree with TRBD1. The CDR3 loop spans 13 amino acids. Germline V gives CDR1 MNHNY, CDR2 SVGAGI (reference sequence). The trim removed 4 bases at V and 7 bases at J, leaving 5 bases unmatched. CDR3 DNA sequence: TGTGCCAGCAGTTCCCCCACAGGGGGTGGCTACACCTTC. It specifies CASSSPTGGGYTF.

This clonotype was counted only a few times. V usage is TRBV29-1 and J usage is TRBJ2-1; perhaps TRBD1 as D (5 bases). This CDR3 contains 16 residues. CDR1 and CDR2 from the germline V gene are SQVTM and ANQGSEA. Trimming shortened V by 2 bases and J by 4 bases, and 18 bases separated the two germline ends. The chain's CDR3 is CSVETPDSNRYNEQFF. The CDR3 nucleotides read TGCAGCGTTGAAACTCCAGACAGCAATAGGTACAATGAGCAGTTCTTC.

The V call is TRBV6-5, the J call TRBJ2-7, with D unresolved. V lost 4 bases and J lost 1, with 11 bases in between. The CDR3 extends over 14 amino acids. Germline lookup yields CDR1 MNHEY and CDR2 SVGAGI. The CDR3 region is CASSSSPSSYEQYF. DNA for the CDR3: TGTGCCAGCAGTTCCTCCCCATCTTCCTACGAGCAGTACTTC.